This T cell receptor beta chain was obtained from a study of T cell repertoires in cytomegalovirus infection. About the study: The public TCR beta signatures pointed to both CMV infection and matching HLA type. Study-wide findings and caveats: Identification of carriers of CMV plus the relevant HLA was performed using cumulative public TCR beta family frequency. In two of eight donors, the top clonotype was HLA-C-restricted CMV-specific.

As regards this clonotype: Its specificity is unknown.

V trimming: 5 bases; J trimming: 7 bases; junction bases outside the gene matches: 11. The CDR3 extends over 14 amino acids. The germline CDR1 and CDR2 sequences are SGHTA and FQGNSA. Using its own MiXCR run on the reads, TCRdb lists one record per CDR3 protein. The sample carries about 360,000 distinct CDR3 sequences, roughly 18% recorded once. V usage is TRBV7-2 and J usage is TRBJ2-7; 7 bases are shared with TRBD2. The sample comprised PBMCs. The sequence came from a human donor in good health (CMV status not recorded). Some clones in this sample may be carry-over from other donors' samples. The CDR3 region has the DNA TGTGCCAGCAGCCACAACTCGGGAGCGGGGGAGCAGTACTTC. Translated: CASSHNSGAGEQYF.